This T cell receptor (beta chain) was identified during a study of shared clonotypes between healthy human individuals. Study-level background: The study used three CD4 naive, three CD4 memory, two CD8 naive and one CD8 memory plate per donor.

Overall study results and limits: In this cohort, only blood was sampled, and tissue repertoires likely differ. Only a few donors were included, so the genetic and exposure-history diversity represented was limited.

Germline V gene sequence: CDR1 MNHNS, CDR2 SASEGT. The CDR3 is made up of 16 amino acids. V was clipped by 6 bases and J by 4 bases; unmatched bases: 11. Method: immunoSEQ multiplex PCR; TCRdb's copy keeps in-frame clones and lacks some. The table includes about 710,000 clones, around 73% detected once. Comment on this clone: Antigen specificity is unknown.

Splitting the CD4+ cells yielded a CD45RA+ naive subset and a CD45RA-negative memory subset. The clonotype was recovered from a woman aged 25 to 39 in good health. Sequencing was done on a sample of memory CD4+ T cells sorted from blood. Subset: CD45RA-negative fraction. J is TRBJ2-5 and V is TRBV6-1, with TRBD1 identical over 10 bases. CDR3 region: CASREWLGQGRETQYF. The CDR3 bases are TGTGCCAGCAGGGAATGGTTGGGACAGGGGAGAGAGACCCAGTACTTC.